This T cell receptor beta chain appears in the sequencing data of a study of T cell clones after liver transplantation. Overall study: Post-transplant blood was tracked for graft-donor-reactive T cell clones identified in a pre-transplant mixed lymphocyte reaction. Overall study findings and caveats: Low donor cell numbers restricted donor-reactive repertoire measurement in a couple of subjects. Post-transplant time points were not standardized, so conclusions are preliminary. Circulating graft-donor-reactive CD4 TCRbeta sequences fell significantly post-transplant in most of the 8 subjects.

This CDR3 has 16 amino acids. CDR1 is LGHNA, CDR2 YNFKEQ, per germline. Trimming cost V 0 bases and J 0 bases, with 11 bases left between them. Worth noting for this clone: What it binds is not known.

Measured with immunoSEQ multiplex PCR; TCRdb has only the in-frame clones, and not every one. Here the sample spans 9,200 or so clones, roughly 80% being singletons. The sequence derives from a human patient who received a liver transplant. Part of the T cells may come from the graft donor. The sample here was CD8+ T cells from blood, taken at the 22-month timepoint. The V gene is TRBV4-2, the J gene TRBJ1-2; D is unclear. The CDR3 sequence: CASSQDKHSSNYGYTF. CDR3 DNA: TGTGCCAGCAGCCAAGATAAACACAGCTCTAACTATGGCTACACCTTC.